The 17 T cell receptor beta chains reported below all come from one sample, sequenced in a study of vaccination effects on CD4 cells after COVID-19. These receptors' antigens are unknown. Expansion of antigen-specific CD4+ T cells with viral peptide pools was carried out by the ViraFEST assay before sequencing. The culture ran for approximately 9 days before CD4+ T cells were isolated. Participants each got two BNT162b2 or mRNA-1273 vaccine doses. TCRdb's table, derived via immunoSEQ multiplex PCR, lists solely in-frame clones and lacks some. The data contain 60,000 to 85,000 clones, roughly 74% of them seen just once; the ten biggest clones take up about 1.6%. The sample was CD4+ T cells from PBMCs cultured with HCoV-229E spike peptides, taken after COVID-19 vaccination. These receptors were collected from a human donor who received a COVID-19 vaccine.

The chain couples TRBV12-3 or TRBV12-4 to TRBJ1-1; D gene uncertain. The germline V and J ends were trimmed by 3 bases and 5 bases, with 10 bases remaining between them. The CDR3 loop spans 13 amino acids. The chain's CDR3 is CASSFAEGTEAFF. Here the CDR3 DNA reads TGTGCCAGCAGTTTTGCGGAGGGTACTGAAGCTTTCTTT.

This clone was detected a few times. The rearrangement uses TRBV6-5 and TRBJ1-2; 10 positions match TRBD1. Per germline, CDR1 MNHEY and CDR2 SVGAGI. The CDR3 sequence is 14 residues long. V shed 7 bases and J 7 bases; nucleotides not matched to a gene: 9. The CDR3 DNA sequence: TGTGCCAGCATTTCTACCGGGACAGGGGCTGGCTACACCTTC. Protein product: CASISTGTGAGYTF.

This clone was seen just once. V gene TRBV5-1 combines with J gene TRBJ2-2, with TRBD2 matching 16 bases. The CDR3 extends over 18 amino acids. V lost 4 bases, J lost 3 bases, and 6 bases stayed unmatched. Germline CDR1 SGHRS, CDR2 YFSETQ. This CDR3 reads CASSPGTSGGADTGELFF. Here the CDR3 DNA reads TGCGCCAGCAGCCCCGGGACTAGCGGGGGGGCCGACACCGGGGAGCTGTTTTTT.

This chain uses TRBV9 with TRBJ1-6; no firm D call. Germline assignment: CDR1 SGDLS and CDR2 YYNGEE. The length of the CDR3 is 15 residues. Trimming took 0 bases from V and 8 from J, leaving 12 bases between them. As DNA, the CDR3 is TGTGCCAGCAGCGTAGGGGGTAACGGAGATTCACCCCTCCACTTT. Its protein is CASSVGGNGDSPLHF.

V is TRBV5-4 and J is TRBJ2-7; D unclear. This CDR3 region has 13 residues. Trimming cost V 3 bases and J 0 bases, with 7 bases left between them. Per germline, CDR1 SGHNT and CDR2 YYREEE (reference sequence). The CDR3 is CASSSRSSYEQYV. The CDR3, as DNA: TGTGCCAGCAGCTCCAGGAGCTCCTACGAGCAGTACGTC.

This clone was seen a few times. The V and J genes are TRBV4-3 and TRBJ2-1; 9 nucleotides line up with TRBD1. V dropped 4 bases and J dropped 11; count of bases not matched to a gene: 6. In germline, CDR1 is LGHNA, CDR2 YSLEER. The CDR3 is 13 amino acids. CDR3 in DNA: TGCGCCAGCAGCCCGGGACAGGGAGGGAAGCAGTTCTTC. Residues: CASSPGQGGKQFF.

In DNA, the CDR3 is TGTGCCAGCAGCACAGGGGTCGGGTGGAATTCACCCCTCCACTTT. Its protein product is CASSTGVGWNSPLHF. The genes are TRBV3-1 (or the pseudogene TRBV3-2) and TRBJ1-6, with 7 bases that match TRBD1. CDR1 and CDR2 from the germline V gene are LGHDT and YNNKEL (reference sequence). V gave up 5 bases and J gave up 7 bases; unmatched junction bases: 8. This CDR3 contains 15 residues.

This chain links TRBV5-4 with TRBJ1-2; perhaps TRBD1 as D (6 bases). Per the germline V gene, CDR1 is SGHNT and CDR2 is YYREEE (reference sequence). The CDR3 runs to 16 residues. The V and J ends lost 3 bases and 7 bases respectively, with 22 bases between them. CDR3 region: CASSSPGTFRSLGYTF. In DNA, the CDR3 is TGTGCCAGCAGCTCCCCCGGGACATTCAGATCCCTTGGCTACACCTTC.

This clone was observed a few times. Germline is not matched at one junction end, which may reflect a read error. The chain recombines TRBV10-1 with TRBJ2-2; D possibly matches TRBD1 or TRBD2 (6 bases each). Germline V gives CDR1 WNHNN, CDR2 SYGVQD (reference sequence). There are 15 residues in the CDR3. This chain's CDR3 is CASSRPGANAGELFF. The CDR3 region has the DNA TGCGCCAGCAGTCGTCCGGGGGCGAACGCCGGGGAGCTGTTTTTT.

The rearrangement uses TRBV7-9 and TRBJ2-5; perhaps TRBD1 as D (5 bases). Trimming cost V 1 base and J 5 bases, with 26 bases left between them. CDR3 length: 19 amino acids. Germline V gene data show CDR1 as SEHNR and CDR2 as FQNEAQ (reference sequence). The CDR3 protein is CASSLDGAGILGFWETQYF. CDR3 bases: TGTGCCAGCAGCTTAGATGGGGCAGGGATTCTCGGATTTTGGGAGACCCAGTACTTC.

The chain is built from TRBV5-5 and TRBJ2-2, with a weak D call TRBD1 (5 bases). The CDR3 is 13 residues long. The germline V gene encodes CDR1 SGHKS and CDR2 YYEKEE (reference sequence). Between the trimmed V and J ends, which lost 1 base and 7 bases, there was a span of 8 bases. The CDR3 sequence: CASSLLGDGELFF. The CDR3 region has the DNA TGTGCCAGCAGCTTGTTAGGGGACGGGGAGCTGTTTTTT.

This clone has more than one count but fewer than ten. The chain employs TRBV7-3 and TRBJ2-2; the match to TRBD1 covers 9 bases. Trimming took 4 bases from V and 0 from J; bases not matched to a gene: 3. Germline loops: CDR1 SGHTA, CDR2 FQGTGA. This CDR3 is built from 16 residues. The CDR3 nucleotides read TGTGCCAGCAGCTCTGGACAGGGGCCGAACACCGGGGAGCTGTTTTTT. Its protein product is CASSSGQGPNTGELFF.

The chain couples TRBV7-7 to TRBJ2-3, with TRBD1 identical over 9 bases. Unmatched junction bases numbered 8, after V lost 3 bases and J lost 4 bases. This CDR3 has 16 amino acids. The V gene's germline CDR1 is SSHAT and CDR2 FNYEAQ (reference sequence). The DNA for the CDR3 is TGTGCCAGCAGCTTGGGACAGGGATTGTTGGCAGATACGCAGTATTTT. Residues: CASSLGQGLLADTQYF.

The gene calls are TRBV5-6 and TRBJ1-5, with unresolved D. From germline, CDR1 is SGHDT and CDR2 YYEEEE. The V gene lost 4 bases and the J gene lost 1 base, with 9 bases spanning the gap. This CDR3 is 14 amino acids long. The CDR3 reads CASSPRESNQPQHF. DNA for the CDR3: TGTGCCAGCAGCCCCCGTGAGAGCAATCAGCCCCAGCATTTT.

This clone has just one count. The rearrangement uses TRBV29-1 and TRBJ2-5, with 8 bases fitting TRBD2. The junction had 13 bases not matched to a gene; V was cut back by 3 bases and J by 7 bases. Germline lookup yields CDR1 SQVTM and CDR2 ANQGSEA. CDR3 length equals 15 residues. The CDR3 reads CSVDESGGPSWTQYF. DNA of the CDR3: TGCAGCGTTGACGAAAGCGGGGGCCCATCGTGGACCCAGTACTTC.

The rearrangement links TRBV20-1 to TRBJ2-5; D might be TRBD2 (7 bases). The CDR3 is 14 residues long. V lost 3 bases and J lost 5, with 16 bases in between. In germline, CDR1 is DFQATT, CDR2 SNEGSKA (reference sequence). This CDR3 is CSASRPGGGETQYF. Here the CDR3 DNA reads TGCAGTGCTAGTCGGCCGGGGGGCGGGGAGACCCAGTACTTC.

This clone was observed a handful of times. This sequence joins TRBV5-6 and TRBJ1-5; D not certain. From germline, CDR1 is SGHDT and CDR2 YYEEEE. V gave up 2 bases and J gave up 0 bases, with 0 bases separating them. This CDR3 is 12 amino acids long. CDR3 nucleotides: TGTGCCAGCAGCTTTAGCAATCAGCCCCAGCATTTT. It translates to CASSFSNQPQHF.